These 4 T cell receptor beta chains share one sample of origin, sequenced in a study of blood T cells in healthy people across ages (dated by TCRdb to the mid-2010s). Receptor libraries were prepared by 5' RACE. For sequencing, an Illumina HiSeq 2500 was employed. The second PCR ran for about 7 to 11 cycles and used a J-beta primer mix along with a sample-barcoded 5' primer. The raw public reads went through TCRdb reprocessing: fastp at Q25, MiXCR clone calling, in-frame beta chains kept. Each record represents a unique CDR3 protein, reported with the most common genes and DNA among its rows. The sample table shows 650,000 to 800,000 distinct CDR3 sequences, and roughly half are seen once. The ten largest clones add up to 13% of the sample. Sequenced material: blood. Source of these receptors: a woman older than 75 in good health.

The rearrangement uses TRBV7-2 and TRBJ2-1, with D perhaps TRBD2 (6 bases). The germline gives CDR1 SGHTA, CDR2 FQGNSA. This CDR3 spans 14 amino acids. Trimming removed 6 bases at V and 6 bases at J, with 15 bases between. For the CDR3, the DNA is TGTGCCAGCAGTCCGGGACTCCGCCCCAATGAGCAGTTCTTC. Its protein product is CASSPGLRPNEQFF. The full variable domain, completed using reference TRBV7-2 and TRBJ2-1, is GAGVSQSPSNKVTEKGKDVELRCDPISGHTALYWYRQSLGQGLEFLIYFQGNSAPDKSGLPSDRFSAERTGGSVSTLTIQRTQQEDSAVYLCASSPGLRPNEQFFGPGTRLTVL.

The chain recombines TRBV15 with TRBJ1-2; no firm D call. This CDR3 is built from 14 residues. Trimming removed 0 bases at V and 3 bases at J, with 8 bases between. Germline assignment: CDR1 LNHNV and CDR2 YYDKDF (reference sequence). CDR3 nucleotides: TGTGCCACCAGCAGAGAACGGGGATACTATGGCTACACCTTC. Amino acid sequence: CATSRERGYYGYTF. Drawing the rest from reference TRBV15 and TRBJ1-2, the complete variable domain is DAMVIQNPRYQVTQFGKPVTLSCSQTLNHNVMYWYQQKSSQAPKLLFHYYDKDFNNEADTPDNFQSRRPNTSFCFLDIRSPGLGDTAMYLCATSRERGYYGYTFGSGTRLTVV.

V gene TRBV6-5 combines with J gene TRBJ1-1; D gene uncertain. The V end was cut by 6 bases, the J end by 4 bases, with 12 bases between. The germline gives CDR1 MNHEY, CDR2 SVGAGI. The CDR3 contains 13 residues. The CDR3 sequence is CASRGGVGTEAFF. The CDR3 DNA reads TGTGCCAGCAGGGGCGGGGTGGGCACTGAAGCTTTCTTT.

The V call is TRBV2, the J call TRBJ1-1; no reliable D call. The V gene's germline CDR1 is SNHLY and CDR2 FYNNEI. The CDR3 totals 13 residues. V gave up 7 bases and J gave up 5 bases, with 14 bases separating them. The CDR3 coding sequence is TGTGCCAGCATCGAGACCTGGAAGACTGAAGCTTTCTTT. This encodes CASIETWKTEAFF.